The 30 T cell receptor beta chains below come from one sample, sequenced in a study of T cells after yellow fever vaccination. TCRdb fed the 5' RACE reads into MiXCR, producing one record per CDR3 protein. This table has 610,000 or so distinct CDR3 sequences, 10% to 15% appearing once. Sample: PBMCs, taken on the day of the yellow fever booster vaccination. Receptors originate from a man aged 30-40 years who received the YFV17D yellow fever vaccine.

CDR3 amino acids: CASSPLDRGLFF. DNA of the CDR3: TGTGCCAGCAGCCCCTTGGATCGGGGACTGTTTTTT. The chain joins TRBV28 to TRBJ1-4; D gene unclear. The germline V and J ends were trimmed by 6 bases and 13 bases, with 15 bases remaining between them. This CDR3 spans 12 amino acids. The germline V gene has CDR1 MDHEN and CDR2 SYDVKM.

The chain recombines TRBV11-2 with TRBJ2-1; 8 nucleotides align to TRBD2. This CDR3 is built from 15 residues. CDR1 and CDR2 from the germline V gene are SGHAT and FQNNGV. V lost 2 bases and J lost 15; bases outside the gene matches: 15. CDR3 DNA sequence: TGTGCCAGCAGCTTACTTACCGGGACTAGTATCAGACCGTTCTTC. This translates into CASSLLTGTSIRPFF.

There are a few counts of this clonotype. V is TRBV19 and J is TRBJ2-5; perhaps TRBD2 as D (6 bases). This CDR3 has 13 amino acids. Trimming left V 8 bases short and J 5 bases short, with 15 bases between. Germline-derived CDR1 and CDR2 are LNHDA and SQIVND (reference sequence). CDR3 region: CASRGTPGETQYF. The CDR3 coding sequence is TGTGCCAGTCGCGGGACCCCCGGGGAGACCCAGTACTTC.

This clonotype was detected many times. The J gene is TRBJ2-3, the V gene TRBV5-1; D remains unclear. The V end was cut by 0 bases, the J end by 3 bases, with 11 bases between. Per the germline V gene, CDR1 is SGHRS and CDR2 is YFSETQ. The CDR3 spans 15 residues. The CDR3 coding sequence is TGCGCCAGCAGCTTGGCCCAACTTGTGACAGATACGCAGTATTTT. Residues: CASSLAQLVTDTQYF.

This clonotype was recorded a few times. The V gene is TRBV20-1, the J gene TRBJ1-2; TRBD1 matches at 9 bases. V lost 7 bases to trimming and J lost 2 bases; unmatched junction nucleotides: 8. Germline V CDR1 and CDR2: DFQATT, SNEGSKA (reference sequence). There are 14 residues in the CDR3. The DNA for the CDR3 is TGCAGTGTGGCGGGGGACAGGGCAAACTATGGCTACACCTTC. Its protein is CSVAGDRANYGYTF.

This clonotype showed up just a few times. V and J are TRBV6-2 or TRBV6-3 and TRBJ2-3; 8 bases are shared with TRBD2. Unmatched junction bases numbered 9, after V lost 7 bases and J lost 6 bases. CDR1 is MNHEY, CDR2 SVGEGT, per germline. The CDR3 loop spans 14 amino acids. CDR3 region: CASNLAGPRDTQYF. The DNA of the CDR3 is TGTGCCAGCAACCTAGCGGGCCCTCGCGATACGCAGTATTTT.

The chain uses TRBV18 and TRBJ2-1; 7 bases line up with TRBD2. This CDR3 spans 15 amino acids. V lost 8 bases to trimming and J lost 3 bases; unmatched junction nucleotides: 10. Germline-derived CDR1 and CDR2 are KGHSH and LQKENI. The CDR3 loop reads CASGLAGAYYNEQFF. The DNA of the CDR3 is TGTGCCAGCGGGCTGGCGGGAGCTTACTACAATGAGCAGTTCTTC.

This clonotype has more than one count but fewer than ten. The chain employs TRBV11-2 and TRBJ2-3, with 8 bases identical to TRBD2. The CDR3 consists of 15 residues. The ends lost 4 bases at V and 0 bases at J; junction bases unmatched: 3. The V gene's germline CDR1 is SGHAT and CDR2 FQNNGV. CDR3 DNA sequence: TGTGCCAGCAGCTGGAGCGGGGGAAGCACAGATACGCAGTATTTT. Protein product: CASSWSGGSTDTQYF.

The table lists this clonotype with many counts. J is TRBJ2-5 and V is TRBV12-3 or TRBV12-4; possible D gene TRBD2, 5 bases. CDR3 length equals 11 residues. Trimming stripped 8 bases from V and 5 bases from J, with 9 bases between. CDR3 sequence (DNA): TGTGCCAGCGGCCGCGGGGAGACCCAGTACTTC. This translates into CASGRGETQYF.

This chain uses TRBV6-2 or TRBV6-3 with TRBJ2-4; no clear D. V shed 2 bases and J shed 0 bases, with 11 bases lying between them. The CDR3 is 16 amino acids. Germline CDR1 MNHEY, CDR2 SVGEGT. The CDR3 region is CASSYVPGLAKNIQYF. As DNA, the CDR3 is TGTGCCAGCAGTTACGTCCCCGGTCTAGCCAAAAACATTCAGTACTTC.

V usage is TRBV6-5 and J usage is TRBJ2-7; possible D gene TRBD1, 6 bases. CDR3 length: 16 residues. The germline V gene has CDR1 MNHEY and CDR2 SVGAGI. V lost 0 bases to trimming and J lost 3 bases, with 15 bases between them. CDR3 coding DNA: TGTGCCAGCAGTTACTCCCCGCAGGGGTCAAACTACGAGCAGTACTTC. Its translation: CASSYSPQGSNYEQYF.

Only a few counts were recorded for this clonotype. For the CDR3, the DNA is TGCAGTGCTCCGGGACAGGGGTTCGAGCAGTACTTC. Translated: CSAPGQGFEQYF. The V gene is TRBV20-1, the J gene TRBJ2-7; TRBD1 matches at 10 bases. J was trimmed by 6 bases and V by 5 bases; bases with no gene match: 4. CDR3 size: 12 residues. Germline V gene sequence: CDR1 DFQATT, CDR2 SNEGSKA (reference sequence).

The chain carries TRBV9 and TRBJ2-3; D gene ambiguous. The V and J ends lost 3 bases and 6 bases respectively, with 17 bases between them. The CDR3 has 15 amino acids. Germline values: CDR1 SGDLS, CDR2 YYNGEE. In DNA form, the CDR3 reads TGTGCCAGCAGCGCAAGGCAGACTCTCGTCGATACGCAGTATTTT. It is translated as CASSARQTLVDTQYF.

This clonotype was seen a handful of times. V gene TRBV10-3 combines with J gene TRBJ1-5; 8 bases align to TRBD1. Germline V gives CDR1 ENHRY, CDR2 SYGVKD. V shed 6 bases and J 5 bases; nucleotides not matched to a gene: 3. The CDR3 covers 13 residues. The CDR3 here is CAIREQGDQPQHF. For the CDR3, the DNA is TGTGCCATCAGGGAACAGGGGGATCAGCCCCAGCATTTT.

This clonotype was observed many times. The junction does not match germline at one end; this may be a read error. The V call is TRBV5-1, the J call TRBJ2-3; tentatively, D is TRBD1 (6 bases). Germline loops: CDR1 SGHRS, CDR2 YFSETQ. The CDR3 has 14 residues. The CDR3 reads CASSLGQITDTQYF. The CDR3, as DNA: TGTGCCAGCAGCTTAGGACAGATCACAGATACGCAGTATTTT.

This clonotype came up many times. The gene calls are TRBV12-5 and TRBJ1-5; D is unclear. The CDR3 runs 14 residues. The V gene lost 7 bases and the J gene lost 4 bases, with 14 bases spanning the gap. Germline lookup yields CDR1 LGHNT and CDR2 FRNRAP. CDR3 sequence: CASALSSENQPQHF. The CDR3 coding sequence is TGTGCTAGTGCTCTCTCGTCGGAGAATCAGCCCCAGCATTTT.

The CDR3 sequence is CSAQTSGSSYNEQFF. DNA of the CDR3: TGCAGTGCTCAGACTAGCGGGAGCTCCTACAATGAGCAGTTCTTC. This chain uses TRBV20-1 with TRBJ2-1; TRBD2 aligns across 12 bases. V trimming: 5 bases; J trimming: 0 bases; junction bases outside the gene matches: 2. The CDR3 extends over 15 amino acids. Germline CDR1 reads DFQATT; CDR2 reads SNEGSKA (reference sequence).

The sample holds a few counts of this clonotype. The gene calls are TRBV7-8 and TRBJ2-6; 9 bases map to TRBD2. CDR1 and CDR2 from the germline V gene are SGHVS and FQNEAQ. After removal of 1 base from V and 0 bases from J, the junction contained 10 bases not matched to a gene. There are 20 residues in the CDR3. The CDR3 sequence is CASSLVVVSGSYSGANVLTF. CDR3 bases: TGTGCCAGCAGCTTAGTGGTGGTTAGCGGGAGTTACTCTGGGGCCAACGTCCTGACTTTC.

This clonotype was seen a few times. The gene calls are TRBV5-1 and TRBJ2-7, with D perhaps TRBD2 (6 bases). Germline lookup yields CDR1 SGHRS and CDR2 YFSETQ. V lost 0 bases and J lost 6, with 10 bases in between. The length of the CDR3 is 13 residues. DNA for the CDR3: TGCGCCAGCAGCTTGGCGGGGAGGAGCGAGCAGTACTTC. Translated: CASSLAGRSEQYF.

The CDR3 protein is CASSEAQWLAGDQTQYF. The CDR3 DNA sequence: TGTGCCAGCAGTGAAGCGCAGTGGCTAGCGGGAGACCAGACCCAGTACTTC. The rearrangement uses TRBV6-1 and TRBJ2-5; TRBD2 agrees at 10 bases. V lost 0 bases to trimming and J lost 6 bases; unmatched junction nucleotides: 10. The CDR3 runs to 17 residues. Germline V gene data show CDR1 as MNHNS and CDR2 as SASEGT.

The chain recombines TRBV20-1 with TRBJ2-7, with D perhaps matching TRBD1 or TRBD2 (6 bases each). V was pared by 6 bases and J by 2 bases, with 23 bases between. Per the germline V gene, CDR1 is DFQATT and CDR2 is SNEGSKA (reference sequence). The CDR3 runs to 16 residues. In nucleotides, the CDR3 is TGCAGTGCCTATTTTCGGGGGCGAGGCCCACCCTACGAGCAGTACTTC. It is translated as CSAYFRGRGPPYEQYF.

In its sample, this clonotype was seen a few times. The genes are TRBV5-1 and TRBJ2-7, with TRBD1 matching 8 bases. Germline assignment: CDR1 SGHRS and CDR2 YFSETQ. The CDR3 is made up of 14 amino acids. The V and J ends lost 4 bases and 6 bases, in that order; junction bases with no gene match: 9. CDR3 protein: CASSTDGQGGEQYF. CDR3 bases: TGCGCCAGCAGCACCGATGGACAGGGCGGCGAGCAGTACTTC.

The chain employs TRBV20-1 and TRBJ1-5; 8 nucleotides align to TRBD1. With V trimmed by 2 bases and J by 7 bases, 13 bases remained unmatched. The germline CDR1 and CDR2 sequences are DFQATT and SNEGSKA (reference sequence). CDR3 length equals 16 residues. CDR3 residues: CSARNPGAGGYQPQHF. DNA of the CDR3: TGCAGTGCTAGAAATCCCGGGGCAGGGGGCTACCAGCCCCAGCATTTT.

The sample holds a few counts of this clonotype. The chain has TRBV6-1 and TRBJ2-7, with 11 bases aligning to TRBD2. The CDR3 spans 15 residues. Germline V CDR1 and CDR2: MNHNS, SASEGT. V was clipped by 5 bases and J by 4 bases; unmatched bases: 7. CDR3 sequence reads: CASSNSGRAIYEQYF. CDR3 DNA: TGTGCCAGCAGTAATAGCGGGAGGGCCATATACGAGCAGTACTTC.

This clonotype was counted a few times. The chain is built from TRBV4-3 and TRBJ2-5; D gene unclear. Trimming pared 0 bases from V and 5 bases from J, leaving 7 bases between. The CDR3 sequence is 13 residues long. CDR1 LGHNA and CDR2 YSLEER come from the germline V gene. CDR3 in DNA: TGCGCCAGCAGCCAAGAGTTGGGGGAGACCCAGTACTTC. The encoded protein is CASSQELGETQYF.

The rearrangement joins TRBV6-5 to TRBJ1-1; no definite D call. CDR1 is MNHEY and CDR2 is SVGAGI in the germline V gene. This CDR3 region has 13 residues. The germline V and J ends were trimmed by 6 bases and 3 bases, with 11 bases remaining between them. CDR3 sequence (DNA): TGTGCCAGCAGATTACAGATTTACACTGAAGCTTTCTTT. This codes for CASRLQIYTEAFF.

This clonotype was observed a handful of times. V usage is TRBV5-1 and J usage is TRBJ2-7; no clear D. The CDR3 covers 12 residues. From germline, CDR1 is SGHRS and CDR2 YFSETQ. The V end was cut by 7 bases, the J end by 7 bases, with 15 bases between. Written as DNA, the CDR3 is TGCGCCAGCCAGTCGACCGCTGGAGAGCAGTACTTC. Its translation: CASQSTAGEQYF. The variable domain in full, completed from reference TRBV5-1 and TRBJ2-7, reads KAGVTQTPRYLIKTRGQQVTLSCSPISGHRSVSWYQQTPGQGLQFLFEYFSETQRNKGNFPGRFSGRQFSNSRSEMNVSTLELGDSALYLCASQSTAGEQYFGPGTRLTVT.

This chain uses TRBV5-1 with TRBJ1-1, with no clear D. Trimming pared 0 bases from V and 1 base from J, leaving 13 bases between. Germline V lookup: CDR1 SGHRS, CDR2 YFSETQ. The CDR3 length is 16 residues. The CDR3 coding sequence is TGCGCCAGCAGCTTGGGTGCAGGCAAAGGGAACACTGAAGCTTTCTTT. Translation gives CASSLGAGKGNTEAFF.

The CDR3 sequence: CASTSTRTRSLYEQYF. CDR3 DNA sequence: TGTGCCAGCACTTCCACCCGGACTAGAAGTTTATACGAGCAGTACTTC. The rearrangement links TRBV6-5 to TRBJ2-7; the match to TRBD2 covers 7 bases. This CDR3 has 16 residues. With 7 bases clipped from V and 4 bases from J, the junction kept 16 bases outside the gene matches. CDR1 and CDR2 from the germline V gene are MNHEY and SVGAGI.

This clonotype appeared a few times. The chain couples TRBV12-3 or TRBV12-4 to TRBJ1-2; no definite D call. CDR3 length equals 12 residues. The V end was cut by 5 bases, the J end by 8 bases, with 12 bases between. The CDR3 sequence: CASSLSEGGYTF. In nucleotides, the CDR3 is TGTGCCAGCAGTCTGTCCGAAGGAGGCTACACCTTC.